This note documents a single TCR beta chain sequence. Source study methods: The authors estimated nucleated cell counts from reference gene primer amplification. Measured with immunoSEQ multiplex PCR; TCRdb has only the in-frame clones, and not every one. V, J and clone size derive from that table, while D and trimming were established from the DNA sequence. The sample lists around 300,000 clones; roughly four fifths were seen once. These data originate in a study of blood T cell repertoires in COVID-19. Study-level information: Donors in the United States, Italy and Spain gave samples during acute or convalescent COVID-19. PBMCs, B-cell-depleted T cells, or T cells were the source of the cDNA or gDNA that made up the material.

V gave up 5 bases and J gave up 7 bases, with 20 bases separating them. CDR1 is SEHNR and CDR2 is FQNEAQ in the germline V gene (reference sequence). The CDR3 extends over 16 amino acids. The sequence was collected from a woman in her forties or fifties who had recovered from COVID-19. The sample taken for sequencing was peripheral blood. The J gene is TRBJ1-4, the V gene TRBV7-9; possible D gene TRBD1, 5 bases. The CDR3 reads CASSPQGHPAGEKLFF. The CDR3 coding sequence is TGTGCCAGCAGCCCCCAAGGACATCCAGCTGGTGAAAAACTGTTTTTT.